This T cell receptor beta chain was sequenced in a study of T cell clonality in common variable immunodeficiency. This clone showed up many times. The sequence runs out 3 residues before the end of the CDR3; the remainder is reconstructed from the germline J gene. In germline, CDR1 is SGHTA, CDR2 FQGNSA. The CDR3 sequence is 14 residues long. The V gene lost 5 bases and the J gene lost 0 bases, with 5 bases spanning the gap. Control and CVID samples contributed equal amounts of genomic DNA. Produced via immunoSEQ multiplex PCR; TCRdb's table is partial and in-frame only. Altogether about 43,000 clones were found in the sample, and no singletons occur.

The chain recombines TRBV7-2 with TRBJ2-6; D not resolved. The TCR comes from a person aged 18-70 years in good health. The sample taken for sequencing was peripheral blood mononuclear cells. The CDR3 bases that were read are TGTGCCAGCAGCGCTAACTCTGGGGCCAACGTC. It yields the protein CASSANSGANV. The complete CDR3 sequence is CASSANSGANVLTF.